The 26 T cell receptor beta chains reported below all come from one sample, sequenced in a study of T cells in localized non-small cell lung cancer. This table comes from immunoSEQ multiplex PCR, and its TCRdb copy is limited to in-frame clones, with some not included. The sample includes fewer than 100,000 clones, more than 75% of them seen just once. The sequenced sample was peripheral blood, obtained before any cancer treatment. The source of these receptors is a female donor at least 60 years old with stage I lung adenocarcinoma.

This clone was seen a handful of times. CDR3 sequence (DNA): TGTGCCACCAGCAGAGATTTCTCGGCAGGGAAGCCCTACGAGCAGTACTTC. Protein: CATSRDFSAGKPYEQYF. This rearrangement joins TRBV15 to TRBJ2-7, with D possibly matching TRBD1 (5 bases). CDR1 and CDR2 from the germline V gene are LNHNV and YYDKDF (reference sequence). This CDR3 region has 17 residues. The germline V and J ends were trimmed by 0 bases and 2 bases, with 17 bases remaining between them.

The CDR3 is CASSSIGQTSGEDTQYF. The CDR3 region has the DNA TGTGCCAGCAGCTCCATAGGCCAGACTAGCGGGGAGGATACGCAGTATTTT. This chain joins TRBV5-6 and TRBJ2-3; TRBD2 aligns across 11 bases. CDR1 and CDR2 from the germline V gene are SGHDT and YYEEEE. V trimming: 3 bases; J trimming: 6 bases; junction bases outside the gene matches: 12. The length of the CDR3 is 17 residues.

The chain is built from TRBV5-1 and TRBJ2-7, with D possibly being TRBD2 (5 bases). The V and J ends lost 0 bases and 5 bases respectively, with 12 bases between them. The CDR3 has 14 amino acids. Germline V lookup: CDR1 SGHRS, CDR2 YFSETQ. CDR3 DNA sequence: TGCGCCAGCAGCTTGGGAGCGGTCCCCGACGAGCAGTACTTC. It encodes CASSLGAVPDEQYF.

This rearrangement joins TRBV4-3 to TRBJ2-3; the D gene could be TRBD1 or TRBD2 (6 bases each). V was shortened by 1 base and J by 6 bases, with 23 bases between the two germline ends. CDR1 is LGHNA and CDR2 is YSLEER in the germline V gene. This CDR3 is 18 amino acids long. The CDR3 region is CASSQGGAGTPSGDTQYF. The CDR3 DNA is TGCGCCAGCAGCCAAGGGGGGGCCGGGACTCCCTCGGGTGATACGCAGTATTTT.

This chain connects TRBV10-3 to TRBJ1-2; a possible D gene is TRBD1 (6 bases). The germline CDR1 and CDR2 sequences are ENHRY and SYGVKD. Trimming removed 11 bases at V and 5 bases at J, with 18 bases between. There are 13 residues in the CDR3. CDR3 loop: CAATPGEGYGYTF. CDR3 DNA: TGTGCCGCGACCCCAGGGGAAGGGTATGGCTACACCTTC.

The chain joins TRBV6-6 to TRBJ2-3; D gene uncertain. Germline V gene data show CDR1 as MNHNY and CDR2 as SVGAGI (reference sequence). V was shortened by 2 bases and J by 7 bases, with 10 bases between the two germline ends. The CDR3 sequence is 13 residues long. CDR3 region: CASSYRLSYTQYF. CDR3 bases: TGTGCCAGCAGTTACCGCCTATCGTATACGCAGTATTTT.

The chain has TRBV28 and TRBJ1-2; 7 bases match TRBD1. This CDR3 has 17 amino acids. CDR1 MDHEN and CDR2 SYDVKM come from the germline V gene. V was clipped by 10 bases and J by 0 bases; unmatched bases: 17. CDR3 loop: CATINPGTAFSNYGYTF. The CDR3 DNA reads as TGTGCCACCATAAACCCGGGGACAGCTTTCTCTAACTATGGCTACACCTTC.

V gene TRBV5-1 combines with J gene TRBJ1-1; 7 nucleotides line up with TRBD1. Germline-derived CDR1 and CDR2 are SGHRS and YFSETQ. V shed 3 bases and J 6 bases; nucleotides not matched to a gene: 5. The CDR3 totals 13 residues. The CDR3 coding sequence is TGCGCCAGCAGCTCGACAGGGCTCGCTGAAGCTTTCTTT. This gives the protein CASSSTGLAEAFF. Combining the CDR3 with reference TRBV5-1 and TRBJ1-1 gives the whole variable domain KAGVTQTPRYLIKTRGQQVTLSCSPISGHRSVSWYQQTPGQGLQFLFEYFSETQRNKGNFPGRFSGRQFSNSRSEMNVSTLELGDSALYLCASSSTGLAEAFFGQGTRLTVV.

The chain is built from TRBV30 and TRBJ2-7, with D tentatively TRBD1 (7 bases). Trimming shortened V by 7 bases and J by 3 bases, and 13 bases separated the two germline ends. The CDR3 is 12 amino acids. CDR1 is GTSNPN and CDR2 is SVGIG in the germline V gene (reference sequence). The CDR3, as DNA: TGTGCCTTCAACAGGGGACTCTACGAGCAGTACTTC. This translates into CAFNRGLYEQYF.

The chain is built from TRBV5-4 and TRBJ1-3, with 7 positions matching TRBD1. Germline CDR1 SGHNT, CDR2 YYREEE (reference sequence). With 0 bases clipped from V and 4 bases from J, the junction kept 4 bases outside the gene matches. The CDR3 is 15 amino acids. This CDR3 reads CASSLGQGEGNTIYF. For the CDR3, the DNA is TGTGCCAGCAGCTTGGGACAGGGAGAAGGAAACACCATATATTTT.

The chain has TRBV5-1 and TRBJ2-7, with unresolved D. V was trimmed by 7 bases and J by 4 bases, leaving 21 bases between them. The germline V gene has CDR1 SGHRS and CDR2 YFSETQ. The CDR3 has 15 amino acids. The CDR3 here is CASGQLVGSMYEQYF. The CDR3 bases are TGCGCCAGCGGTCAGCTCGTGGGGTCGATGTACGAGCAGTACTTC.

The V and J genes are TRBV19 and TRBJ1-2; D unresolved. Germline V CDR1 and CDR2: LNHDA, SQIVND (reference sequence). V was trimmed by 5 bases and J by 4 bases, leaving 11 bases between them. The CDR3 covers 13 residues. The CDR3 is CASSRTASYGYTF. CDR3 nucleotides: TGTGCCAGTAGTCGGACGGCGAGCTATGGCTACACCTTC.

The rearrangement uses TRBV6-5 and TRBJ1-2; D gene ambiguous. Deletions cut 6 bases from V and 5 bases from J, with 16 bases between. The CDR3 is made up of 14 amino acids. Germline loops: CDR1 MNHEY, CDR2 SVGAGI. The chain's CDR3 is CASRPSEWEYGYTF. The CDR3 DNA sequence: TGTGCCAGCAGACCGTCGGAGTGGGAGTATGGCTACACCTTC.

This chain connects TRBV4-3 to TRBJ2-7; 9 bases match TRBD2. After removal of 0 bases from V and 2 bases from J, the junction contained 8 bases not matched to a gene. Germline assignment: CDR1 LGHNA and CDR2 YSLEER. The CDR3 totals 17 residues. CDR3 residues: CASSQDLAGLAPYEQYF. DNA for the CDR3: TGCGCCAGCAGCCAAGATCTAGCGGGACTAGCCCCCTACGAGCAGTACTTC.

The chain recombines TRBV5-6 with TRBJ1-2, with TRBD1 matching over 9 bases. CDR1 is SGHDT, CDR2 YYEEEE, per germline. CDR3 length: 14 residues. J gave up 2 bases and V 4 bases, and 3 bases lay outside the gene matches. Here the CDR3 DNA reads TGTGCCAGCAGCCCCGGACAGGGGAACTATGGCTACACCTTC. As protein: CASSPGQGNYGYTF.

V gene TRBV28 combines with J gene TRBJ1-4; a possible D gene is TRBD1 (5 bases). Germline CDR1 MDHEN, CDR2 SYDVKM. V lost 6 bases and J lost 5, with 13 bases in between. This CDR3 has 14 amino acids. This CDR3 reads CASSPGWGNEKLFF. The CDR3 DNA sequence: TGTGCCAGCAGCCCGGGGTGGGGGAATGAAAAACTGTTTTTT.

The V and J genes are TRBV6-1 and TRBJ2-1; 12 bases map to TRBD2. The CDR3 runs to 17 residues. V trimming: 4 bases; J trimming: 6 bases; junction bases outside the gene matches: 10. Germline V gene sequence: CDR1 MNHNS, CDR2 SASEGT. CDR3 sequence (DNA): TGTGCCAGCAGTGGGCTAGCGGGGGGGCCAAAGGTCAATGAGCAGTTCTTC. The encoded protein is CASSGLAGGPKVNEQFF.

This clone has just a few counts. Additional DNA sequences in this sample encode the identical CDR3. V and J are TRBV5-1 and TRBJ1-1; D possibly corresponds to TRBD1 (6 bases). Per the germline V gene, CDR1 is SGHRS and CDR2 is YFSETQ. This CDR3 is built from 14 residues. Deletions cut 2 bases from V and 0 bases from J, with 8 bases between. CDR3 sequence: CASSFQGMNTEAFF. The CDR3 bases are TGCGCCAGCAGCTTTCAGGGGATGAACACTGAAGCTTTCTTT. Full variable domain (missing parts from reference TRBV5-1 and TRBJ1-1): KAGVTQTPRYLIKTRGQQVTLSCSPISGHRSVSWYQQTPGQGLQFLFEYFSETQRNKGNFPGRFSGRQFSNSRSEMNVSTLELGDSALYLCASSFQGMNTEAFFGQGTRLTVV.

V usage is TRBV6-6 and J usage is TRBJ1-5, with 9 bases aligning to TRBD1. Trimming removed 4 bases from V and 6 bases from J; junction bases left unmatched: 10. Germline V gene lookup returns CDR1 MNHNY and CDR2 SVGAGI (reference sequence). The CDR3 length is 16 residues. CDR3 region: CASSSKGQGFSQPQHF. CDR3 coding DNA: TGTGCCAGCAGTTCGAAGGGACAGGGATTTAGTCAGCCCCAGCATTTT.

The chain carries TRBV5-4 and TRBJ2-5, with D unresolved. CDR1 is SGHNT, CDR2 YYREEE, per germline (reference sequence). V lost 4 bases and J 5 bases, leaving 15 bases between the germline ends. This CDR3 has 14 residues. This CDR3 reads CASSPLRGEETQYF. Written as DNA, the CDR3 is TGTGCCAGCAGCCCCCTCAGAGGCGAGGAGACCCAGTACTTC.

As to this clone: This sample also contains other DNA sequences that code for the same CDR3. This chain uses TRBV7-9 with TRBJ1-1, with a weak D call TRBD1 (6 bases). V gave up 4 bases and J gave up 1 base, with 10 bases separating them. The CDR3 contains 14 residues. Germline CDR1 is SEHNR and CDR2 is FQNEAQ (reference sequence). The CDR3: CASSSTGRNTEAFF. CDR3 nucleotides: TGTGCCAGCAGCTCTACAGGGAGGAACACTGAAGCTTTCTTT. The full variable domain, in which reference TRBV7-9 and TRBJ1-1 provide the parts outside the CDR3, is DTGVSQNPRHKITKRGQNVTFRCDPISEHNRLYWYRQTLGQGPEFLTYFQNEAQLEKSRLLSDRFSAERPKGSFSTLEIQRTEQGDSAMYLCASSSTGRNTEAFFGQGTRLTVV.

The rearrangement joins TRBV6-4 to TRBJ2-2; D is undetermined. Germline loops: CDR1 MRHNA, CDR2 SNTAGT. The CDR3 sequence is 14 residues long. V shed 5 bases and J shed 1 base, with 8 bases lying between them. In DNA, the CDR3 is TGTGCCAGCAGTTCCAGTGGGAACACCGGGGAGCTGTTTTTT. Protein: CASSSSGNTGELFF.

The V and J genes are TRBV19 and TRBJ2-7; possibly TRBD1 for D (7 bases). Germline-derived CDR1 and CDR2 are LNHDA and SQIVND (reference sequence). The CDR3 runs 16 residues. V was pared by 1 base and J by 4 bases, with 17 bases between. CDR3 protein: CASSIARQGGSYEQYF. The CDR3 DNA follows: TGTGCCAGTAGTATAGCAAGGCAGGGGGGATCGTACGAGCAGTACTTC.

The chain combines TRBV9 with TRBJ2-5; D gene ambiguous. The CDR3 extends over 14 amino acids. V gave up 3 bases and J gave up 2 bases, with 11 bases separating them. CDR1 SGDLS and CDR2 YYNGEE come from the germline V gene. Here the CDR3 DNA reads TGTGCCAGCAGCGCAGACTGGGGACAAGAGACCCAGTACTTC. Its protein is CASSADWGQETQYF.

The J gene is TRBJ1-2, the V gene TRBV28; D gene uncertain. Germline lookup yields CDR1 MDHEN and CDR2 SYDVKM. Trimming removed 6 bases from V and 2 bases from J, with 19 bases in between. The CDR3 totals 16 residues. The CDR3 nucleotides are TGTGCCAGCAGCTTAGGCCGAGCGGGAGCAAACTATGGCTACACCTTC. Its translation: CASSLGRAGANYGYTF.

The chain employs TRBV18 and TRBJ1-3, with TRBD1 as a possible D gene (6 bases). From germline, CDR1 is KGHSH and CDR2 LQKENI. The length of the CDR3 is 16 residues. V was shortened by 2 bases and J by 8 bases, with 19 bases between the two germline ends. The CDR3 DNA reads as TGTGCCAGCTCACCAACGGGGGGCGCGTATGCAGACACCATATATTTT. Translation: CASSPTGGAYADTIYF.